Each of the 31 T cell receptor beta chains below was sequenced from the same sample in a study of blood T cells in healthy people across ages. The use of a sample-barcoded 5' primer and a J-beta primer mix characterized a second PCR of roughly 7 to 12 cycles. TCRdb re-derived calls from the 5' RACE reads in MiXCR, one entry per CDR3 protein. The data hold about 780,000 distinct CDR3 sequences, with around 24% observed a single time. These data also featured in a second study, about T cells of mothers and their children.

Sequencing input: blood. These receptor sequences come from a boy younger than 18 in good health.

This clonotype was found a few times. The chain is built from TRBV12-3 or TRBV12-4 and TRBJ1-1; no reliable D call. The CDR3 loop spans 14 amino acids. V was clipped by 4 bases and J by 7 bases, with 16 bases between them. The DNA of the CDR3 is TGTGCCAGCAGTTACACCGGTGGTGCGGGTGAAGCTTTCTTT. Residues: CASSYTGGAGEAFF.

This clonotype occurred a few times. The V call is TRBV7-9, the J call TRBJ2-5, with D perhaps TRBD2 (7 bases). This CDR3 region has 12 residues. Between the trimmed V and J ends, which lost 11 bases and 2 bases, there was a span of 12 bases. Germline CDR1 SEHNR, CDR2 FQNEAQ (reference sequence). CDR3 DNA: TGTGCCGGGGGGGCCAGTCAAGAGACCCAGTACTTC. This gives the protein CAGGASQETQYF.

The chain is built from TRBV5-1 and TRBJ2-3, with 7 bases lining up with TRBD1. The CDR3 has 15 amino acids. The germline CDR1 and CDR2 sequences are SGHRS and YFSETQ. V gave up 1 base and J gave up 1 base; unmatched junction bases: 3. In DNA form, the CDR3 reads TGCGCCAGCAGCTTGAACAGGGGAGGCACAGATACGCAGTATTTT. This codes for CASSLNRGGTDTQYF.

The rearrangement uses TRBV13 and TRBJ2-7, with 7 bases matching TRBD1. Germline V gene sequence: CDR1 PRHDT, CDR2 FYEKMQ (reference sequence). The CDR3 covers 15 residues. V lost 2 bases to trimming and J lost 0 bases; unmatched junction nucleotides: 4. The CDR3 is CASSLRRGNSYEQYF. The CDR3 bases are TGTGCCAGCAGCTTACGCAGGGGGAACTCCTACGAGCAGTACTTC.

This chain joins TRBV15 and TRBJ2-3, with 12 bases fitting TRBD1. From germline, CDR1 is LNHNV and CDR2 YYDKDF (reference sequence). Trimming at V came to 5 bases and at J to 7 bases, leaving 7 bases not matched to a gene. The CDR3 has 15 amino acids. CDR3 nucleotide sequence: TGTGCCACCAGCGGCCGGGACAGGGGGCCAAATACGCAGTATTTT. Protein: CATSGRDRGPNTQYF.

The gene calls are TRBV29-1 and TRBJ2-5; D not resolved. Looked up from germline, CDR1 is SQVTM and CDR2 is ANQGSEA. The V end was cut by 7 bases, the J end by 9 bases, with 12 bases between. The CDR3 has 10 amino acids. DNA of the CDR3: TGCAGCGCTACGACGTTGGCCCAGTACTTC. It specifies CSATTLAQYF.

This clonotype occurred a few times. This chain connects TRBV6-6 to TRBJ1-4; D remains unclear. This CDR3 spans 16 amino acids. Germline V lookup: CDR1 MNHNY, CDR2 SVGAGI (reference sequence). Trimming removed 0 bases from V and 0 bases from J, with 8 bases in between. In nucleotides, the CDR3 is TGTGCCAGCAGTTACTCGACTCGGGCAACTAATGAAAAACTGTTTTTT. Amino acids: CASSYSTRATNEKLFF.

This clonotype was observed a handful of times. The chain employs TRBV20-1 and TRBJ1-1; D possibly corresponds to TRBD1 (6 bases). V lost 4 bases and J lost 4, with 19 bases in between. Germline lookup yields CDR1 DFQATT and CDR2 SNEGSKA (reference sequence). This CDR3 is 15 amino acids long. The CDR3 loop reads CSAKSAGVWGTEAFF. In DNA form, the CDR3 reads TGCAGTGCTAAATCGGCAGGGGTTTGGGGCACTGAAGCTTTCTTT.

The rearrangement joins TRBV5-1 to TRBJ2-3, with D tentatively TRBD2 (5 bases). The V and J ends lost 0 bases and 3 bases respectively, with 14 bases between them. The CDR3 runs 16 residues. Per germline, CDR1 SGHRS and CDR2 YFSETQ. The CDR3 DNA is TGCGCCAGCAGCTTGGAGGGCGGAGGATTGACAGATACGCAGTATTTT. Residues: CASSLEGGGLTDTQYF. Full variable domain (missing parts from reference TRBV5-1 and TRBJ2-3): KAGVTQTPRYLIKTRGQQVTLSCSPISGHRSVSWYQQTPGQGLQFLFEYFSETQRNKGNFPGRFSGRQFSNSRSEMNVSTLELGDSALYLCASSLEGGGLTDTQYFGPGTRLTVL.

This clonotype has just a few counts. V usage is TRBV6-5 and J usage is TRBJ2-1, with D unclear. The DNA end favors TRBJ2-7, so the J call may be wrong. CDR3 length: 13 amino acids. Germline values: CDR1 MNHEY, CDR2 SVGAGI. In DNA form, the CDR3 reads TGTGCCAGCAGTCTGGTTCTCCGGGACGAGCAGTACTTC. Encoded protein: CASSLVLRDEQYF.

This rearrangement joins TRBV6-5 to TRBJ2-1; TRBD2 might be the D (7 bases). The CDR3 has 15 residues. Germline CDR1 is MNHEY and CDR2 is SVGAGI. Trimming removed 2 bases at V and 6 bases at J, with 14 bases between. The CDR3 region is CASSYGGAGGNEQFF. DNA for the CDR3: TGTGCCAGCAGTTACGGGGGGGCCGGTGGCAATGAGCAGTTCTTC.

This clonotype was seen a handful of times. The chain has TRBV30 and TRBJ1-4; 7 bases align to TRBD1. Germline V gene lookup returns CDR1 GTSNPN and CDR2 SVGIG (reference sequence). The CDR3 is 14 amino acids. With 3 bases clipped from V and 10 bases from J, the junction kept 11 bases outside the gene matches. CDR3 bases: TGTGCCTGGAGCGCCGGGGCAGGGGGGGTAAAACTGTTTTTT. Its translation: CAWSAGAGGVKLFF. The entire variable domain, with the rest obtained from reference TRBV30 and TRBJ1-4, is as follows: SQTIHQWPATLVQPVGSPLSLECTVEGTSNPNLYWYRQAAGRGLQLLFYSVGIGQISSEVPQNLSASRPQDRQFILSSKKLLLSDSGFYLCAWSAGAGGVKLFFGSGTQLSVL.

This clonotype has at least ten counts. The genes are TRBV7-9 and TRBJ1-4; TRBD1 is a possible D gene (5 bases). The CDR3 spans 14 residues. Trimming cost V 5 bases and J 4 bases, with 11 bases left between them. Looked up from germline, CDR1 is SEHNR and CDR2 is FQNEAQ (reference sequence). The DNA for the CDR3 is TGTGCCAGCAGCCGCGGGGGAGGTAATGAAAAACTGTTTTTT. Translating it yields CASSRGGGNEKLFF.

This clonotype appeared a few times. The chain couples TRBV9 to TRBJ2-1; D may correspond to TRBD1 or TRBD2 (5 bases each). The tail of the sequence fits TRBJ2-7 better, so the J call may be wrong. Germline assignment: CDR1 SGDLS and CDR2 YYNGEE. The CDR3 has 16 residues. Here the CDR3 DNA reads TGTGCCAGCAGCGTAGCGTCGGGGCAGGTTATCTCCGAGCAGTACTTC. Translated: CASSVASGQVISEQYF.

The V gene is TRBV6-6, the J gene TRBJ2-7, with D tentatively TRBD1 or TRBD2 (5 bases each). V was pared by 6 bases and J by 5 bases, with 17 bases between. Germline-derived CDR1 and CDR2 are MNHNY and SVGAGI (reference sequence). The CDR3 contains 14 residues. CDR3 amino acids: CASRSPGAENEQYF. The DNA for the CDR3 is TGTGCCAGCAGGAGCCCCGGGGCGGAAAACGAGCAGTACTTC.

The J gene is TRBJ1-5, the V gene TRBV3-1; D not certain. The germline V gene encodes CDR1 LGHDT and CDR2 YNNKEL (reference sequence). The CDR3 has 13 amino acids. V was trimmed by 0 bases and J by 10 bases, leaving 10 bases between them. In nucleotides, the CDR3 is TGTGCCAGCAGCCAAGACACCGTAGGACCCCAGCATTTT. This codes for CASSQDTVGPQHF.

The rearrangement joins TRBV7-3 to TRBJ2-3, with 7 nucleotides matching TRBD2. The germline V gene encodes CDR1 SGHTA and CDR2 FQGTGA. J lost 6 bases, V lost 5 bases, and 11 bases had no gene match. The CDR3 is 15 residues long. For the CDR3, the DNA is TGTGCCAGCAGCAAGACTAGCTCTACCTCCGATACGCAGTATTTT. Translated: CASSKTSSTSDTQYF.

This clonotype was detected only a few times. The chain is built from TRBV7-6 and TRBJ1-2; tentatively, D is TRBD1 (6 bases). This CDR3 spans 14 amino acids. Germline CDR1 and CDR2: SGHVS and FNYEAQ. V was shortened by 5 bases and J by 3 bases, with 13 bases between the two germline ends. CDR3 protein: CASSPEQGDYGYTF. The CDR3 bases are TGTGCCAGCAGCCCGGAACAGGGTGACTATGGCTACACCTTC.

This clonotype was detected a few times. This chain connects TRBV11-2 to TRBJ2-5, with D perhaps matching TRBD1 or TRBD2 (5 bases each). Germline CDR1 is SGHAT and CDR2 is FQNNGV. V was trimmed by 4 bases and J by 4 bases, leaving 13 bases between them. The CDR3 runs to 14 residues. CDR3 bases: TGTGCCAGCAGCTCGGGGCTTAAATTAGAGACCCAGTACTTC. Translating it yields CASSSGLKLETQYF.

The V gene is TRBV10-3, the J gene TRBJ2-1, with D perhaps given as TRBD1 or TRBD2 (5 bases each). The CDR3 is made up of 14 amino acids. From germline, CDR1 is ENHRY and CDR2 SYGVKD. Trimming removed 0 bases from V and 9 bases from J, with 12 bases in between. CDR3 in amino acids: CAISESGDSSEQFF. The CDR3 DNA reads TGTGCCATCAGTGAGTCGGGGGATAGCAGTGAGCAGTTCTTC.

CDR3 in amino acids: CASSLVVRNSPLHF. DNA of the CDR3: TGTGCCAGCAGCTTAGTAGTCCGAAATTCACCCCTCCACTTT. This sequence joins TRBV7-9 and TRBJ1-6; D gene ambiguous. Germline lookup yields CDR1 SEHNR and CDR2 FQNEAQ (reference sequence). CDR3 size: 14 residues. V was cut by 1 base and J by 7 bases, with 8 bases left in between.

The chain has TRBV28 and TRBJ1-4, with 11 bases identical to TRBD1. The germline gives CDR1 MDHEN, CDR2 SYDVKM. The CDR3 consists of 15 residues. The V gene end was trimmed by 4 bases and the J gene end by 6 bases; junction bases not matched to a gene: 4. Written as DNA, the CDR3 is TGTGCCAGCAGTTCCTCGGGACAGGGGGATGAAAAACTGTTTTTT. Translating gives CASSSSGQGDEKLFF.

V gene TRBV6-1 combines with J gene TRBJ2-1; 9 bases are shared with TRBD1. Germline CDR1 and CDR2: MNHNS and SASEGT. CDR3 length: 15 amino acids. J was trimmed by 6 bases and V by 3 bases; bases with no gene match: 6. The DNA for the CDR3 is TGTGCCAGCAGTGACCGGGACAGGGAAAGCAATGAGCAGTTCTTC. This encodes CASSDRDRESNEQFF.

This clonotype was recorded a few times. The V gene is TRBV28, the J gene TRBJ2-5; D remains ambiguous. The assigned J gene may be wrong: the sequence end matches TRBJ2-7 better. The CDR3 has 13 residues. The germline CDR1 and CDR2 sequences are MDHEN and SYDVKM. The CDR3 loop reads CASSFDVPYEQYF. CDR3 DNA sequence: TGTGCCAGCAGTTTCGACGTCCCATACGAGCAGTACTTC.

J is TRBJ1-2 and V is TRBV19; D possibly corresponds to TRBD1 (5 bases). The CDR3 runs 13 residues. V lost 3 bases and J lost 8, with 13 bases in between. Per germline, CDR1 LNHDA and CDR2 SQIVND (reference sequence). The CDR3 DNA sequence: TGTGCCAGTAGTATCCCCGACAGCGGGGGCTACACCTTC. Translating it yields CASSIPDSGGYTF. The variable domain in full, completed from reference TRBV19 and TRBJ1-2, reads DGGITQSPKYLFRKEGQNVTLSCEQNLNHDAMYWYRQDPGQGLRLIYYSQIVNDFQKGDIAEGYSVSREKKESFPLTVTSAQKNPTAFYLCASSIPDSGGYTFGSGTRLTVV.

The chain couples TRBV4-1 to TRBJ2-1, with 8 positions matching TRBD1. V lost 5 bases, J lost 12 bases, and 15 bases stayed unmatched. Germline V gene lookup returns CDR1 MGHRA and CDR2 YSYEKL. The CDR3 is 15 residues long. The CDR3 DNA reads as TGCGCCAGCAGCGGACGGACAGGGCAAGAGGATGGGCAGTTCTTC. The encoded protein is CASSGRTGQEDGQFF.

DNA for the CDR3: TGTGCCAGCAGCTTAGCCGGGACACTGTCCTACGAGCAGTACTTC. The encoded protein is CASSLAGTLSYEQYF. The chain is built from TRBV11-2 and TRBJ2-7; D might be TRBD1 (6 bases). CDR1 and CDR2 (germline): SGHAT, FQNNGV. The CDR3 runs to 15 residues. The V gene lost 1 base and the J gene lost 1 base, with 11 bases spanning the gap.

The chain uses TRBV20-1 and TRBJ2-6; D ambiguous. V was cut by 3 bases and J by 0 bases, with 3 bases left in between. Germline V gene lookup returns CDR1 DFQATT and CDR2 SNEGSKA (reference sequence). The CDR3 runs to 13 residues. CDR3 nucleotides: TGCAGTGCTAGGTCCTCTGGGGCCAACGTCCTGACTTTC. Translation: CSARSSGANVLTF.

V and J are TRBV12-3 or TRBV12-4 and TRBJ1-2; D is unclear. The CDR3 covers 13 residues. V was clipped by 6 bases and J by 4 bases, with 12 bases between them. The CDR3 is CASSEQFFYGYTF. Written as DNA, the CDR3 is TGTGCCAGCAGCGAACAGTTTTTCTATGGCTACACCTTC.

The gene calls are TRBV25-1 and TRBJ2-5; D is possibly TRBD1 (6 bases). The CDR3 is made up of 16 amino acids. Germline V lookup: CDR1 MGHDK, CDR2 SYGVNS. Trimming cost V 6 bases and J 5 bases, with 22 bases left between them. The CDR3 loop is CASRTNPGQRKETQYF. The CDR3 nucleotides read TGTGCCAGCAGAACCAACCCCGGACAGCGAAAGGAGACCCAGTACTTC.

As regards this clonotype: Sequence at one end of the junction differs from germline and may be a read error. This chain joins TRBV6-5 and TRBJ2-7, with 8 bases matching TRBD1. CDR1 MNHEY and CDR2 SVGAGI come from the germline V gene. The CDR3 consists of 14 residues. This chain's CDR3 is CASSYETGEYEHYF. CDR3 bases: TGTGCCAGCAGTTACGAGACAGGGGAATACGAGCACTACTTC.